The rows below give T cell receptor beta chains drawn from one sample of a study of beta chain features in type 1 diabetes. Sequencing used immunoSEQ multiplex PCR; TCRdb keeps in-frame clones, though not all of them. The data show 200,000 to 300,000 clones, 20% seen once. Sequencing was done on a sample of naive CD4+ T cells from blood. The receptors come from a woman aged 40 to 55 with type 1 diabetes. The CDR3 runs from the conserved cysteine through the conserved F or W. D genes are given only for firm matches. Clone size appears in some rows only: once, few, many, or a class for an expanded clone.

clone size	J gene	D gene	V gene	CDR3 protein	CDR3 DNA
NA	TRBJ1-2	TRBD1	TRBV2	CASGTDYGYTF	TGTGCCAGCGGGACAGATTATGGCTACACCTTC
NA	TRBJ1-2	TRBD1	TRBV5-4	CASSLRGTGMSYGYTF	TGTGCCAGCAGCTTGCGGGGGACAGGGATGAGCTATGGCTACACCTTC
NA	TRBJ1-2	NA	TRBV28	CASSWAGFNGYTF	TGTGCCAGCAGTTGGGCAGGATTCAATGGCTACACCTTC
NA	TRBJ1-6	TRBD1	TRBV5-4	CASSLVGDRGGNSPLHF	TGTGCCAGCAGCTTGGTGGGGGACAGGGGCGGAAATTCACCCCTCCACTTT
NA	TRBJ1-1	TRBD1	TRBV28	CASSDGQVGKTEAFF	TGTGCCAGCAGTGACGGACAGGTGGGGAAAACTGAAGCTTTCTTT
NA	TRBJ2-7	NA	TRBV19	CASTKEGGLEQYF	TGTGCCAGTACCAAGGAAGGAGGGCTCGAGCAGTACTTC
few	TRBJ1-1	NA	TRBV5-4	CASSPTSGEPNF	TGTGCCAGCAGCCCCACGTCGGGGGAACCGAATTTT
few	TRBJ2-6	TRBD2	TRBV29-1	CSVGGGGGSGANVLTF	TGCAGCGTGGGGGGGGGTGGAGGCTCTGGGGCCAACGTCCTGACTTTC
few	TRBJ1-1	NA	TRBV5-1	CASSPDRYTEAFF	TGCGCCAGCAGCCCCGACAGGTACACTGAAGCTTTCTTT
few	TRBJ2-7	NA	TRBV18	CASSPPDSSYEQYF	TGTGCCAGCTCACCACCGGACAGTTCCTACGAGCAGTACTTC
once	TRBJ2-5	NA	TRBV6-5	CASSYRQNQETQYF	TGTGCCAGCAGTTACCGACAGAACCAAGAGACCCAGTACTTC
NA	TRBJ2-1	TRBD2	TRBV4-1	CASSQGTSGSSYNEQFF	TGCGCCAGCAGCCAGGGTACTAGCGGGAGCTCCTACAATGAGCAGTTCTTC
few	TRBJ2-7	NA	TRBV5-1	CASSLVTGPYEQYF	TGCGCCAGCAGCTTGGTAACGGGTCCCTACGAGCAGTACTTC
NA	TRBJ2-1	TRBD1	TRBV14	CASSQGQGLDNEQFF	TGTGCCAGCAGCCAGGGACAGGGCCTTGACAATGAGCAGTTCTTC
few	TRBJ2-5	TRBD1	TRBV9	CASSVRPGTGGQETQYF	TGTGCCAGCAGCGTAAGGCCCGGGACAGGGGGCCAAGAGACCCAGTACTTC
NA	TRBJ2-7	TRBD1	TRBV10-3	CAISAQGALYEQYF	TGTGCCATCAGTGCACAGGGGGCACTTTACGAGCAGTACTTC